This TCR beta chain was captured by sequencing in a study of T cell responses to AZD1222 COVID-19 vaccine. This clone showed up just once. Data came from immunoSEQ multiplex PCR; TCRdb stores just in-frame clones and leaves some out. The sample contains 160,000 or so clones, 90% of which appear only once. This material consisted of peripheral blood, taken on day 0 of AZD1222 vaccination. The sequence derives from an adult in good health.

Here the CDR3 DNA reads TGCGCCAGCAGCTTGTTCGGAGTCACAGATACGCAGTATTTT. Its translation: CASSLFGVTDTQYF. The gene calls are TRBV5-1 and TRBJ2-3; D gene unclear. Germline lookup yields CDR1 SGHRS and CDR2 YFSETQ. The germline V and J ends were trimmed by 1 base and 2 bases, with 8 bases remaining between them. This CDR3 has 14 amino acids. Full variable domain (rest looked up from reference TRBV5-1 and TRBJ2-3): KAGVTQTPRYLIKTRGQQVTLSCSPISGHRSVSWYQQTPGQGLQFLFEYFSETQRNKGNFPGRFSGRQFSNSRSEMNVSTLELGDSALYLCASSLFGVTDTQYFGPGTRLTVL.